This is a list of T cell receptor beta chains from one sample in a study of Ad26.COV2.S vaccination and SARS-CoV-2 variants. Clones were sequenced by immunoSEQ multiplex PCR, and TCRdb holds only the in-frame ones, with some missing. Counted here are about 280,000 clones, roughly 86% occurring once; the ten biggest clones make up around 3.5%. The source material was peripheral blood, sampled in a trial of Ad26.COV2.S vaccine versus placebo. The origin of the receptors is a person aged 18-60 years who received the Ad26.COV2.S COVID-19 vaccine or a placebo. The CDR3 runs from the conserved cysteine through the conserved F or W. D genes are given only for firm matches. Expanded clones are given a class, and other clones once, few, many or no size at all.

J gene,D gene,V gene,CDR3 length,clone size,CDR3 protein,CDR3 DNA
TRBJ2-3,TRBD2,TRBV6-4,15,-,CASNRTSQGSDTQYF,TGTGCCAGCAACCGGACTAGCCAGGGTTCAGATACGCAGTATTTT
TRBJ2-2,-,TRBV7-7,11,few,CASSGFGELFF,TGTGCTAGCAGCGGATTCGGGGAGCTGTTTTTT
TRBJ1-4,-,TRBV18,14,-,CASSPTEVNEKLFF,TGTGCCAGCTCACCGACAGAGGTTAATGAAAAACTGTTTTTT
TRBJ1-2,-,TRBV12-3/TRBV12-4,13,-,CASSLAPGYGYTF,TGTGCCAGCAGTTTAGCGCCAGGCTATGGCTACACCTTC
TRBJ2-5,-,TRBV6-1,15,few,CASSELRADQETQYF,TGTGCCAGCAGTGAGCTTCGAGCGGATCAAGAGACCCAGTACTTC
TRBJ2-2,TRBD2,TRBV11-3,18,-,CASSPGLAGASDTGELFF,TGTGCCAGCAGCCCCGGACTAGCGGGGGCCTCAGACACCGGGGAGCTGTTTTTT
TRBJ1-1,-,TRBV2,16,-,CASVLEGFLGNTEAFF,TGTGCCAGCGTCCTGGAGGGCTTTTTAGGGAACACTGAAGCTTTCTTT
TRBJ2-7,TRBD1,TRBV28,15,many,CASSLATGGSYEQYF,TGTGCCAGCAGTTTGGCGACAGGGGGCTCCTACGAGCAGTACTTC
TRBJ2-1,-,TRBV11-3,13,few,CASSLTGRNEQFF,TGTGCCAGCAGCTTAACGGGGAGAAATGAGCAGTTCTTC
TRBJ2-2,TRBD1,TRBV5-1,16,few,CASSFGGTGDTGELFF,TGCGCCAGCTCCTTTGGAGGGACAGGGGACACCGGGGAGCTGTTTTTT
TRBJ2-7,TRBD2,TRBV5-1,17,once,CASSFPGLAGGRYEQYF,TGCGCCAGCAGCTTCCCGGGACTAGCGGGAGGAAGGTACGAGCAGTACTTC
TRBJ1-1,-,TRBV9,14,-,CASSVEMGNTEAFF,TGTGCCAGCAGCGTAGAGATGGGAAACACTGAAGCTTTCTTT
TRBJ1-2,-,TRBV5-1,14,-,CASSWDGESYGYTF,TGCGCCAGCAGCTGGGACGGCGAAAGCTATGGCTACACCTTC
TRBJ2-6,-,TRBV20-1,13,-,CSASLAGANVLTF,TGCAGTGCTAGTCTCGCTGGGGCCAACGTCCTGACTTTC
TRBJ2-1,TRBD2,TRBV14,16,-,CASSPKREGFYNEQFF,TGTGCCAGCAGCCCGAAGCGGGAGGGTTTCTACAATGAGCAGTTCTTC
TRBJ2-7,TRBD2,TRBV14,15,-,CASSLAPGLYYEQYF,TGTGCCAGCAGCCTTGCTCCGGGACTATACTACGAGCAGTACTTC
TRBJ1-1,TRBD1,TRBV25-1,17,once,CASSEAWTGRGRTEAFF,TGTGCCAGCAGTGAAGCCTGGACAGGGCGGGGGAGAACTGAAGCTTTCTTT
TRBJ2-1,TRBD2,TRBV9,15,-,CASSVGGLAGNEQFF,TGTGCCAGCAGCGTAGGGGGACTAGCGGGCAATGAGCAGTTCTTC
TRBJ1-5,-,TRBV5-5,14,once,CASSPYMGHQPQHF,TGTGCCAGCAGTCCCTACATGGGACATCAGCCCCAGCATTTT
TRBJ1-5,TRBD1,TRBV5-6,15,-,CASSLGGHSNQPQHF,TGTGCCAGCAGCTTAGGGGGCCATAGCAATCAGCCCCAGCATTTT
TRBJ1-2,-,TRBV4-3,13,many,CASSQEEGGGYTF,TGCGCCAGCAGCCAAGAAGAGGGGGGCGGCTACACCTTC
TRBJ2-7,-,TRBV30,13,once,CAWRTQSSYEQYF,TGTGCCTGGAGGACCCAGAGCTCCTACGAGCAGTACTTC
TRBJ1-1,-,TRBV6-5,14,-,CASSPGDSNTEAFF,TGTGCCAGCAGCCCCGGGGACTCGAACACTGAAGCTTTCTTT
TRBJ2-7,-,TRBV6-1,15,-,CASSEGPQGVYEQYF,TGTGCCAGCAGTGAAGGTCCCCAGGGCGTCTACGAGCAGTACTTC
TRBJ1-1,-,TRBV29-1,10,-,CSVDLTEAFF,TGCAGCGTCGACCTCACTGAAGCTTTCTTT
TRBJ2-2,-,TRBV7-2,11,-,CASSLPGELFF,TGTGCCAGCAGCCTCCCCGGGGAGCTGTTTTTT
TRBJ1-2,-,TRBV5-4,15,-,CASSLVGTGWGGGTF,-
TRBJ1-4,TRBD1,TRBV5-4,16,once,CASSAGGQDPYEKLFF,TGTGCCAGCAGCGCGGGGGGACAGGACCCTTATGAAAAACTGTTTTTT
TRBJ2-3,-,TRBV7-3,13,-,CASSDTRGNTQYF,TGTGCCAGCAGCGATACCAGGGGAAATACGCAGTATTTT
TRBJ2-4,TRBD1,TRBV6-1,16,-,CASSGYGTGGRDIQYF,TGTGCCAGCAGTGGGTACGGGACAGGGGGCAGGGACATTCAGTACTTC
TRBJ2-7,TRBD1,TRBV3-1/TRBV3-2,15,-,CASSQRTGGIYEQYF,TGTGCCAGCAGCCAACGGACAGGGGGAATATACGAGCAGTACTTC
TRBJ1-4,TRBD1,TRBV7-2,14,-,CASSRRTGDEKLFF,TGTGCCAGTTCTAGAAGGACAGGGGACGAAAAACTGTTTTTT
TRBJ1-6,-,TRBV27,19,-,CASSLIGQGLSSYNSPLHF,TGTGCCAGCAGTTTAATAGGGCAGGGGCTGAGCTCCTATAATTCACCCCTCCACTTT
TRBJ1-1,-,TRBV27,14,once,CASAYHWGYTEAFF,TGTGCCAGCGCTTACCATTGGGGGTACACTGAAGCTTTCTTT
TRBJ2-7,-,TRBV27,14,-,CASSLRTDAYEQYF,TGTGCCAGCAGTTTAAGGACAGATGCCTACGAGCAGTACTTC
TRBJ2-3,-,TRBV25-1,13,few,CASSQSLTDTQYF,TGTGCCAGCAGCCAATCCTTGACAGATACGCAGTATTTT
TRBJ2-1,TRBD2,TRBV3-1/TRBV3-2,14,-,CASTLTSGRNEQFF,TGTGCCAGCACCTTGACTAGCGGGAGAAATGAGCAGTTCTTC
TRBJ1-5,TRBD1,TRBV10-3,14,-,CAISGGQGDQPQHF,TGTGCCATCAGTGGGGGACAGGGAGACCAGCCCCAGCATTTT
TRBJ1-6,-,TRBV13,18,-,CASSLGGSPLSYNSPLHF,TGTGCCAGCAGCTTAGGGGGGTCCCCCCTCTCATATAATTCACCCCTCCACTTT
TRBJ2-7,-,TRBV5-1,13,once,CASRRTGFYEQYF,TGCGCCAGCAGGCGAACAGGTTTCTACGAGCAGTACTTC
TRBJ2-7,-,TRBV18,16,many,CASSPPGGGQGGEQYF,TGTGCCAGCTCACCACCCGGGGGGGGACAGGGTGGCGAGCAGTACTTC
TRBJ2-3,TRBD1,TRBV7-9,19,-,CASSVGQGAILGHPDTQYF,TGTGCCAGCAGCGTAGGACAGGGGGCGATACTTGGTCATCCAGATACGCAGTATTTT
TRBJ2-1,-,TRBV7-2,17,-,CASSLVAMAGQRNEQFF,TGTGCCAGCAGCTTAGTGGCGATGGCAGGGCAGAGGAATGAGCAGTTCTTC